This TCR beta chain was found in a study (dated by TCRdb to about 2015). For the study in its entirety: The study tested whether tumor-infiltrating Tregs in breast cancer are recruited from blood Tregs or converted in situ from other CD4+ T cell subsets. The paper as a whole reports these results and caveats: The greatest overlap of tumor-infiltrating Treg TCR alpha and beta sequences was with tumor naive CD4+ T cells, followed next by blood naive CD4+ T cells. Tumor memory CD4+ T cell TCR gene usage was found to cluster with blood and lymph node memory CD4+ cells and with lymph node naive CD4+ cells. Rather than covering whole repertoires, validation in the larger cohort was restricted to a single TCR beta V-J rearrangement.

Spanning cysteine to phenylalanine, the CDR3 consists of 13 amino acids. The read is trimmed to its CDR3 DNA, 39 bases read in frame from base 1. V is cut by 6 bases and J by 7 bases, and the space between the germline ends is 13 bases. The memory CD4+ T cell population was isolated based on a CD4+CD45RO+CD25- phenotype. Tregs, naive and memory CD4+ T cells from tumor, blood and ipsilateral draining lymph nodes of 5 or 6 breast cancer patients underwent full-length TCR alpha and beta sequencing. Tumor tissue and lymph nodes obtained by ipsilateral axillary dissection were perfused with PBS, cut into small pieces and digested using collagenase I and hyaluronidase. A purity exceeding 90% was confirmed by FACS for the sorted cell populations. This clonotype was counted between two and nine times. Its antigen is still unknown. The sample holds no much larger clone one base away, and base qualities are not on file.

Full-length TCR variable regions were amplified by 5' RACE PCR with constant-region reverse primers, followed by semi-nested PCR with Nested Universal Primer A. Using the ReliaPrep RNA Cell Miniprep System, total RNA was extracted, and the SMARTer RACE 5'/3' Kit was then used to reverse transcribe the RNA into 5'RACE-ready cDNA. Full-length TCR alpha and beta libraries were barcoded with multiplex adaptors and sequenced on an Illumina MiSeq. In the source study's methods: For each of nine subset-tissue groups, sequencing data from the five patients were pooled, and the groups were compared by unsupervised clustering of TCR gene usage. Repertoire similarity was calculated with the Morisita-Horn index, weighting shared sequences by their contribution to each repertoire. TCRdb reprocessed the public reads (quality trimming at Q25 with fastp, clone calling with MiXCR) and kept in-frame beta chains. Every distinct CDR3 protein forms one entry, paired with its most common genes and DNA. The V and J calls were determined by TCRdb, not by the authors. Across this sample there are more than 45,000 distinct CDR3 sequences, with roughly 30% seen only once. The ten largest clones add up to 2.5% to 3.5% of the sample.

Here the chain combines TRBV12-3 or TRBV12-4 and TRBJ1-3; the D gene remains uncertain. The receptor's source is a female donor with breast cancer. Sequenced input: tumor-infiltrating memory CD4+ T cells sorted from the breast tumor. The cell subset or site tag for this specimen amounts to: memory CD4+ T cells, CD4+CD45RO+CD25-. The nucleotide sequence is TGTGCCAGCAGCAGACGACAAAGCAACACCATATATTTT. The resulting protein is CASSRRQSNTIYF.